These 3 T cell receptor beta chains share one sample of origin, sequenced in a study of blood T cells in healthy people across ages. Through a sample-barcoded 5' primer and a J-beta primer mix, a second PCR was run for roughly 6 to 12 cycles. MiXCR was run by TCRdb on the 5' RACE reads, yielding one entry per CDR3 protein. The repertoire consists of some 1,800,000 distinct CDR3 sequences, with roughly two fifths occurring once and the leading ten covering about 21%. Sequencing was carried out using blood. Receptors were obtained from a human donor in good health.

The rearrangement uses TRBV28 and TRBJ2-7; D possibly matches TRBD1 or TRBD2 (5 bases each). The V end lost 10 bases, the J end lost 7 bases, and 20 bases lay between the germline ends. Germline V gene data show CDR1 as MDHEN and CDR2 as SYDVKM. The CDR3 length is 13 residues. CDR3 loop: CAIHKGTGGEQYF. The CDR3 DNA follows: TGTGCCATACATAAGGGGACGGGTGGGGAGCAGTACTTC.

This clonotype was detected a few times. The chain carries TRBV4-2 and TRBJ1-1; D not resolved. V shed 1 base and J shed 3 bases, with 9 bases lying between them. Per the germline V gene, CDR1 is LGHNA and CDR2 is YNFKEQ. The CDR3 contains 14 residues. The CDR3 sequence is CASSQGGHHTEAFF. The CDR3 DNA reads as TGTGCCAGCAGCCAAGGTGGGCACCACACTGAAGCTTTCTTT.

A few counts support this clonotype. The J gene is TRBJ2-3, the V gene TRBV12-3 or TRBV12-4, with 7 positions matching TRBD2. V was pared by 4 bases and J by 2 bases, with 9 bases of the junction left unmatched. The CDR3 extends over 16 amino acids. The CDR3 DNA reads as TGTGCCAGCAGTTCGCTACTAGCGCAGTTCACAGATACGCAGTATTTT. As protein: CASSSLLAQFTDTQYF.